Each of the 17 T cell receptor beta chains below was sequenced from the same sample in a study of blood T cell repertoires in COVID-19. Here immunoSEQ multiplex PCR was the method, and the copy in TCRdb shows in-frame clones only, minus some. The sample consists of some 99,000 clones, around 72% of them appearing once. Source material: peripheral blood. The receptors were gathered from a man in his 70s with acute or convalescent COVID-19.

The chain joins TRBV14 to TRBJ2-3; D uncertain. V was trimmed by 4 bases and J by 2 bases, leaving 13 bases between them. This CDR3 has 15 residues. In germline, CDR1 is SGHDN, CDR2 FVKESK. CDR3: CASSLAAQVTDTQYF. The CDR3 nucleotides read TGTGCCAGCAGCCTCGCTGCCCAGGTCACAGATACGCAGTATTTT.

V gene TRBV5-6 combines with J gene TRBJ2-1; TRBD1 agrees at 8 bases. The germline V gene encodes CDR1 SGHDT and CDR2 YYEEEE. J gave up 8 bases and V 5 bases, and 12 bases lay outside the gene matches. The CDR3 totals 15 residues. CDR3 region: CASRPDREIWDEQFF. CDR3 nucleotides: TGTGCCAGCAGGCCGGACAGGGAAATTTGGGATGAGCAGTTCTTC.

This clone appeared a few times. The gene calls are TRBV19 and TRBJ1-1; 9 positions agree with TRBD1. The CDR3 is 16 residues long. V shed 7 bases and J 4 bases; nucleotides not matched to a gene: 13. The V gene's germline CDR1 is LNHDA and CDR2 SQIVND (reference sequence). The CDR3 DNA is TGTGCCAGTACCCTATCCACGACAGGGGGTAGCACTGAAGCTTTCTTT. It specifies CASTLSTTGGSTEAFF.

J is TRBJ2-1 and V is TRBV6-5; D is possibly TRBD2 (5 bases). V lost 7 bases and J 10 bases, leaving 17 bases between the germline ends. The germline V gene has CDR1 MNHEY and CDR2 SVGAGI. The CDR3 loop spans 13 amino acids. CDR3 DNA: TGTGCCAGCACCGGAAGAGTTTCTAGCGAGCAGTTCTTC. Encoded protein: CASTGRVSSEQFF.

This clone was observed a few times. This chain links TRBV5-1 with TRBJ1-5; D gene unclear. Per germline, CDR1 SGHRS and CDR2 YFSETQ. Deletions cut 0 bases from V and 3 bases from J, with 7 bases between. The CDR3 is made up of 14 amino acids. CDR3 sequence: CASSLGQANQPQHF. DNA for the CDR3: TGCGCCAGCAGCTTGGGCCAGGCCAATCAGCCCCAGCATTTT.

The count of this clone is one. The V gene is TRBV29-1, the J gene TRBJ1-6; D gene unclear. From germline, CDR1 is SQVTM and CDR2 ANQGSEA. CDR3 length equals 15 residues. V lost 4 bases and J lost 8, with 18 bases in between. The CDR3 bases are TGCAGCGTTGGCTTCGGGGTTGATGGGGATTCACCCCTCCACTTT. Translation gives CSVGFGVDGDSPLHF.

V gene TRBV25-1 combines with J gene TRBJ2-1; 8 nucleotides align to TRBD2. From germline, CDR1 is MGHDK and CDR2 SYGVNS. The ends lost 1 base at V and 7 bases at J; junction bases unmatched: 3. There are 14 residues in the CDR3. The CDR3 DNA sequence: TGTGCCAGCAGTGAATCATCTAGCGGGAATGAGCAGTTCTTC. Translated: CASSESSSGNEQFF.

The chain joins TRBV11-1 to TRBJ2-1, with 8 bases identical to TRBD1. The CDR3 totals 13 residues. The germline V gene encodes CDR1 SGHAT and CDR2 FQDESV (reference sequence). After removal of 3 bases from V and 7 bases from J, the junction contained 2 bases not matched to a gene. The CDR3 sequence is CASSLDRVNEQFF. In DNA form, the CDR3 reads TGTGCCAGCAGCTTGGACAGGGTGAATGAGCAGTTCTTC.

The chain joins TRBV7-3 to TRBJ2-3, with 9 bases that match TRBD2. The V segment lost 5 bases and the J segment 1 base; nucleotides outside the gene matches: 4. Germline CDR1 SGHTA, CDR2 FQGTGA. The CDR3 covers 15 residues. CDR3 in DNA: TGTGCCAGCAGCCAAAGACTAGCGGGCACAGATACGCAGTATTTT. This encodes CASSQRLAGTDTQYF. The complete variable domain, with remaining parts taken from reference TRBV7-3 and TRBJ2-3, reads GAGVSQTPSNKVTEKGKYVELRCDPISGHTALYWYRQSLGQGPEFLIYFQGTGAADDSGLPNDRFFAVRPEGSVSTLKIQRTERGDSAVYLCASSQRLAGTDTQYFGPGTRLTVL.

The V call is TRBV19, the J call TRBJ1-5, with TRBD1 matching 9 bases. The CDR3 totals 17 residues. Germline V gene sequence: CDR1 LNHDA, CDR2 SQIVND (reference sequence). J lost 5 bases, V lost 5 bases, and 13 bases had no gene match. The CDR3 DNA sequence: TGTGCCAGTAGTCCAAGAGGGGACAGGGATCCGGATCAGCCCCAGCATTTT. Its protein is CASSPRGDRDPDQPQHF.

The chain recombines TRBV5-1 with TRBJ1-5; D might be TRBD1 (6 bases). Germline V gene data show CDR1 as SGHRS and CDR2 as YFSETQ. The CDR3 contains 15 residues. The V and J ends lost 4 bases and 5 bases respectively, with 16 bases between them. In DNA, the CDR3 is TGCGCCAGCAGCGTCGGGACAAGGGGTGATCAGCCCCAGCATTTT. Encoded protein: CASSVGTRGDQPQHF.

This clone was detected once. A junction end diverges from the germline sequence, so it may reflect a read error. The chain employs TRBV7-7 and TRBJ2-1; 10 nucleotides align to TRBD2. The CDR3 is 15 amino acids. Germline V gene lookup returns CDR1 SSHAT and CDR2 FNYEAQ (reference sequence). The CDR3 region is CASSLTSGYYNEQFF. The CDR3 bases are TGTGCTAGCAGCTTGACTAGCGGGTATTACAATGAGCAGTTCTTC. The whole variable domain, filled in from reference TRBV7-7 and TRBJ2-1, reads GAGVSQSPRYKVTKRGQDVTLRCDPISSHATLYWYQQALGQGPEFLTYFNYEAQPDKSGLPSDRFSAERPEGSISTLTIQRTEQRDSAMYRCASSLTSGYYNEQFFGPGTRLTVL.

J is TRBJ2-7 and V is TRBV19, with TRBD2 identical over 14 bases. Per germline, CDR1 LNHDA and CDR2 SQIVND (reference sequence). This CDR3 has 14 amino acids. V shed 5 bases and J 6 bases; nucleotides not matched to a gene: 3. The DNA for the CDR3 is TGTGCCAGTAGTGTTGGACTAGCGGGAGGCGAGCAGTACTTC. It is translated as CASSVGLAGGEQYF.

The rearrangement links TRBV6-5 to TRBJ2-1; D gene uncertain. The length of the CDR3 is 14 residues. Deletions cut 2 bases from V and 4 bases from J, with 9 bases between. The V gene's germline CDR1 is MNHEY and CDR2 SVGAGI. The DNA of the CDR3 is TGTGCCAGCAGTTACGGTTCAGGATACAATGAGCAGTTCTTC. It specifies CASSYGSGYNEQFF.

The rearrangement links TRBV28 to TRBJ1-5, with D hard to call. The CDR3 length is 12 residues. V lost 6 bases and J lost 6, with 9 bases in between. The V gene's germline CDR1 is MDHEN and CDR2 SYDVKM. Here the CDR3 reads CASRLSTQPQHF. The CDR3, as DNA: TGTGCCAGCAGACTTTCAACTCAGCCCCAGCATTTT.

This chain connects TRBV19 to TRBJ1-5, with TRBD1 matching over 9 bases. Germline V gene data show CDR1 as LNHDA and CDR2 as SQIVND (reference sequence). V trimming: 5 bases; J trimming: 7 bases; junction bases outside the gene matches: 6. The length of the CDR3 is 14 residues. The DNA of the CDR3 is TGTGCCAGTAGTCCAAGGACAGGGGAACAGCCCCAGCATTTT. This sequence encodes CASSPRTGEQPQHF.

The chain uses TRBV28 and TRBJ2-3; 15 nucleotides align to TRBD2. J was trimmed by 2 bases and V by 3 bases; bases with no gene match: 12. CDR3 length: 20 amino acids. The germline gives CDR1 MDHEN, CDR2 SYDVKM. CDR3 amino acids: CASSFRGGLAGGLPTDTQYF. The DNA of the CDR3 is TGTGCCAGCAGTTTCAGAGGGGGACTAGCGGGAGGACTCCCCACAGATACGCAGTATTTT. The whole variable domain, remainder taken from reference TRBV28 and TRBJ2-3, is DVKVTQSSRYLVKRTGEKVFLECVQDMDHENMFWYRQDPGLGLRLIYFSYDVKMKEKGDIPEGYSVSREKKERFSLILESASTNQTSMYLCASSFRGGLAGGLPTDTQYFGPGTRLTVL.